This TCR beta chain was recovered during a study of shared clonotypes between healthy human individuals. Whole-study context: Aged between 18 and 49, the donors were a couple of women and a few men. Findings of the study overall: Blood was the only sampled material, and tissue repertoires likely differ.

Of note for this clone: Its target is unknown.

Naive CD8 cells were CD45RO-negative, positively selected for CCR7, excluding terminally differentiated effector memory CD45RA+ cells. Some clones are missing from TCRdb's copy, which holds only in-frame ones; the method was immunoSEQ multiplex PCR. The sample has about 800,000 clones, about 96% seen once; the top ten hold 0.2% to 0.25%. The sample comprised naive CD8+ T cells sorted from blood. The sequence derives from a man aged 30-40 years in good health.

DNA for the CDR3: TGTGCCAGCAGTAGCCATCTAGCGCTCAACACCGGGGAGCTGTTTTTT. The encoded protein is CASSSHLALNTGELFF. The V call is TRBV6-4, the J call TRBJ2-2, with D possibly being TRBD2 (6 bases). Germline V gene lookup returns CDR1 MRHNA and CDR2 SNTAGT. Deletions cut 5 bases from V and 2 bases from J, with 15 bases between. The CDR3 spans 16 residues.